These T cell receptor beta chains were read from a single sample in a study of cytomegalovirus exposure and HLA in healthy donors. The table came from immunoSEQ multiplex PCR; TCRdb's copy has only in-frame clones and leaves some out. This sample yields about 170,000 clones, of which roughly 85% are seen a single time; 1% belongs to the top ten. Sequencing used PBMCs. These receptors all stem from a boy between 2 and 10 years old in good health and CMV-seronegative. Each CDR3 is given with its conserved first and last residue. Each record gives: J gene, V gene, clone size, CDR3 protein. A row's size may be missing; if present it is once, few, many or a size class.

J gene: TRBJ2-2
V gene: TRBV27
clone size: NA
CDR3 protein: CASSLLAGSGELFF

J gene: TRBJ1-4
V gene: TRBV6-1
clone size: NA
CDR3 protein: CASGGYRTGGEKEKEKLFF

J gene: TRBJ2-2
V gene: TRBV7-3
clone size: NA
CDR3 protein: CASSPEGPFLTGELFF

J gene: TRBJ2-1
V gene: TRBV12-5
clone size: NA
CDR3 protein: CASSPRDNEQFF

J gene: TRBJ1-6
V gene: TRBV28
clone size: NA
CDR3 protein: CASSLPKDSDNSPLHF

J gene: TRBJ2-1
V gene: TRBV7-8
clone size: NA
CDR3 protein: CASSSLGRGAWDEQFF

J gene: TRBJ1-1
V gene: TRBV5-6
clone size: NA
CDR3 protein: CASSLWGGNTEAFF

J gene: TRBJ1-1
V gene: TRBV6-5
clone size: NA
CDR3 protein: CASTTGSQAFF

J gene: TRBJ1-1
V gene: TRBV2
clone size: NA
CDR3 protein: CASSEGGTEAFF

J gene: TRBJ2-2
V gene: TRBV5-6
clone size: NA
CDR3 protein: CASSREVAGPTGELFF

J gene: TRBJ2-1
V gene: TRBV5-6
clone size: NA
CDR3 protein: CASSSRPWQVYNEQFF

J gene: TRBJ1-6
V gene: TRBV30
clone size: NA
CDR3 protein: CAWSPTDNSPLHF

J gene: TRBJ1-5
V gene: TRBV10-1
clone size: NA
CDR3 protein: CARRPRVRDNQPQHF

J gene: TRBJ2-7
V gene: TRBV7-9
clone size: NA
CDR3 protein: CASSARDFAVYEQYF

J gene: TRBJ2-7
V gene: TRBV2
clone size: NA
CDR3 protein: CASNPSGISYEQYF

J gene: TRBJ2-1
V gene: TRBV30
clone size: few
CDR3 protein: CAWSEEYNEQFF

J gene: TRBJ2-1
V gene: TRBV4-1
clone size: NA
CDR3 protein: CASSFQGLAGVNEQFF

J gene: TRBJ2-6
V gene: TRBV28
clone size: NA
CDR3 protein: CASRSSGSRSGANVLTF

J gene: TRBJ2-1
V gene: TRBV7-2
clone size: once
CDR3 protein: CASSPGRRGRSEQFF

J gene: TRBJ2-1
V gene: TRBV11-2
clone size: NA
CDR3 protein: CASPPDNEQFF

J gene: TRBJ2-2
V gene: TRBV19
clone size: NA
CDR3 protein: CASSSPGNTGELFF

J gene: TRBJ1-2
V gene: TRBV28
clone size: once
CDR3 protein: CASSLSARGYGYTF

J gene: TRBJ1-2
V gene: TRBV7-9
clone size: NA
CDR3 protein: CASSPRQYYGYTF

J gene: TRBJ2-3
V gene: TRBV28
clone size: NA
CDR3 protein: CASALEKITDTQYF

J gene: TRBJ2-2
V gene: TRBV4-1
clone size: NA
CDR3 protein: CASSPLPSGPPNTGELFF

J gene: TRBJ2-1
V gene: TRBV25-1
clone size: once
CDR3 protein: CASTPGTGYIDEQFF

J gene: TRBJ1-4
V gene: TRBV30
clone size: NA
CDR3 protein: CACQGGQGREKLFF

J gene: TRBJ2-1
V gene: TRBV19
clone size: NA
CDR3 protein: CASSVIPGLAGYEQFF

J gene: TRBJ2-1
V gene: TRBV27
clone size: few
CDR3 protein: CASSSGLANEQFF

J gene: TRBJ2-5
V gene: TRBV7-9
clone size: NA
CDR3 protein: CASSLSRQGSAETQYF

J gene: TRBJ2-1
V gene: TRBV27
clone size: NA
CDR3 protein: CASSSDHGQATYNEQFF

J gene: NA
V gene: TRBV4-2
clone size: NA
CDR3 protein: CASSQNRRQGAYEQYF

J gene: TRBJ2-7
V gene: TRBV4-1
clone size: few
CDR3 protein: CASSQPGRSGQGHEQYF

J gene: TRBJ1-4
V gene: TRBV5-1
clone size: NA
CDR3 protein: CASSSGQGAEKLFF

J gene: TRBJ2-4
V gene: TRBV6-7
clone size: NA
CDR3 protein: CASSYSLQLLAKNIQYF

J gene: TRBJ1-2
V gene: TRBV7-9
clone size: NA
CDR3 protein: CSSAPLWSLNYGYTF

J gene: TRBJ2-2
V gene: TRBV7-2
clone size: few
CDR3 protein: CASSFRGPNTGELFF

J gene: TRBJ2-1
V gene: TRBV6-1
clone size: NA
CDR3 protein: CAIRLAGGNEQFF

J gene: TRBJ2-1
V gene: TRBV5-1
clone size: NA
CDR3 protein: CASSPRLAGGSYNEQFF

J gene: TRBJ2-5
V gene: TRBV5-4
clone size: NA
CDR3 protein: CASSRGQETQYF

J gene: TRBJ2-5
V gene: TRBV25-1
clone size: few
CDR3 protein: CASSELSGGAETQYF

J gene: TRBJ1-2
V gene: TRBV6-5
clone size: NA
CDR3 protein: CASSGRVGQAGGYTF

J gene: TRBJ1-2
V gene: TRBV25-1
clone size: NA
CDR3 protein: CASLPGTGGAYGYTF

J gene: TRBJ1-2
V gene: TRBV27
clone size: NA
CDR3 protein: CASRRVGDGYTF

J gene: TRBJ2-7
V gene: TRBV5-4
clone size: NA
CDR3 protein: CASSLSAARDEQYF

J gene: TRBJ2-3
V gene: TRBV29-1
clone size: NA
CDR3 protein: CSVLGERGTDTQYF

J gene: TRBJ2-1
V gene: TRBV9
clone size: NA
CDR3 protein: CASSDRLAGAPEGSYNEQFF

J gene: TRBJ2-7
V gene: TRBV20-1
clone size: NA
CDR3 protein: CSARQSYEQYF